The 21 T cell receptor beta chains reported below all come from one sample, sequenced in a study of tumor and adjacent non-tumor tissue in lung cancer. RNA was extracted from bulk tissue without any cell sorting. The library came from three nested PCR rounds adapted from ARM-PCR protocols. TCRdb reanalysed the multiplex PCR reads using MiXCR and keeps one entry per CDR3 protein. The data show around 210,000 distinct CDR3 sequences, with 70% to 75% seen just once and about 23% held by the top ten. The sequenced material came from lung tumor tissue. The receptor set was obtained from a man in his sixties with non-small cell lung cancer.

The chain uses TRBV5-4 and TRBJ2-7; TRBD1 might be the D (6 bases). Germline-derived CDR1 and CDR2 are SGHNT and YYREEE (reference sequence). The CDR3 consists of 14 residues. Trimming left V 4 bases short and J 1 base short, with 12 bases between. The CDR3 region is CASSRQDRSYEQYF. The DNA for the CDR3 is TGTGCCAGCAGCCGACAGGACAGATCCTACGAGCAGTACTTC.

On this clonotype: The junction does not match germline at one end; this may be a read error. This chain links TRBV11-3 with TRBJ2-3, with D possibly TRBD1 on 6 matching bases. Germline CDR1 SGHNT, CDR2 YENEEA. This CDR3 has 16 amino acids. The CDR3 DNA reads as TGTGCCAGCAACAAACAGGGAGCGCTTAGCACAGGTACGCAGTATTTT. Amino acid sequence: CASNKQGALSTGTQYF.

This clonotype was found once. The chain combines TRBV2 with TRBJ1-6; D is undetermined. V was pared by 9 bases and J by 10 bases, with 16 bases between. The CDR3 runs to 13 residues. The germline V gene has CDR1 SNHLY and CDR2 FYNNEI. The CDR3 DNA follows: TGTGCCAGTACTACTTCAAGATCCTCACCCCTCCACTTT. The encoded protein is CASTTSRSSPLHF.

On this clonotype itself: A read error may account for a junction end that differs from germline. The J gene is TRBJ1-5, the V gene TRBV6-5; 8 bases fit TRBD1. CDR3 length: 14 residues. Germline V gene data show CDR1 as MNHEY and CDR2 as SVGAGI. This CDR3 is CASTYSWGQAPQHF. CDR3 sequence (DNA): TGTGCCAGCACTTACTCTTGGGGACAGGCGCCCCAGCATTTT.

Turning to this clonotype: This may stem from a read error, because a much larger clone lies one nucleotide away. This chain connects TRBV7-6 to TRBJ1-2; D may be TRBD1 (5 bases). CDR1 and CDR2 (germline): SGHVS, FNYEAQ. Trimming took 4 bases from V and 12 from J, leaving 12 bases between them. The CDR3 runs 11 residues. The CDR3 DNA reads TGTGCCAGCAGCTCAGGGAGGAGCAACACCTTC. As protein: CASSSGRSNTF.

This clonotype was detected ten times or more. The J gene is TRBJ2-3, the V gene TRBV6-1, with TRBD2 matching over 8 bases. Germline lookup yields CDR1 MNHNS and CDR2 SASEGT. This CDR3 region has 16 residues. The V segment lost 4 bases and the J segment 0 bases; nucleotides outside the gene matches: 6. This CDR3 reads CASSAGLASSTDTQYF. Here the CDR3 DNA reads TGTGCCAGCAGTGCCGGACTAGCCTCTAGCACAGATACGCAGTATTTT.

As regards this clonotype: As the CDR3 is not closed by the conserved phenylalanine or tryptophan, this likely results from a read error. The J gene is TRBJ1-1, the V gene TRBV20-1, with 7 bases matching TRBD1. Looked up from germline, CDR1 is DFQATT and CDR2 is SNEGSKA (reference sequence). CDR3 length equals 14 residues. V was pared by 1 base and J by 6 bases, with 8 bases of the junction left unmatched. The CDR3 spells CSARVQGTSPEAFY. CDR3 DNA: TGCAGTGCTAGAGTACAGGGGACTAGCCCTGAAGCTTTCTAT.

As for this clonotype: Lacking the conserved final phenylalanine or tryptophan, this CDR3 likely reflects a read error. The chain links TRBV7-8 to TRBJ1-4; no firm D call. Germline CDR1 reads SGHVS; CDR2 reads FQNEAQ. CDR3 length equals 15 residues. V was shortened by 5 bases and J by 1 base, with 11 bases between the two germline ends. CDR3: CASSLVEVTNEKLFL. DNA of the CDR3: TGTGCCAGCAGCCTCGTGGAAGTAACTAATGAAAAACTGTTTTTA.

Comment on this clonotype: Since a much larger clone is just one base distant, this may be a read error. The V call is TRBV29-1, the J call TRBJ1-2, with 7 bases aligning to TRBD1. CDR1 and CDR2 from the germline V gene are SQVTM and ANQGSEA. The CDR3 has 12 amino acids. The CDR3 DNA follows: TGCATCGTTGGGGAGGGGGCTTGGAGCTACACCTTC. Amino acid sequence: CIVGEGAWSYTF.

This chain connects TRBV30 to TRBJ2-7; 7 nucleotides line up with TRBD2. Germline CDR1 is GTSNPN and CDR2 is SVGIG (reference sequence). The CDR3 is made up of 12 amino acids. V gave up 4 bases and J gave up 2 bases; unmatched junction bases: 2. The CDR3 reads CAWTGGTYEQYF. Written as DNA, the CDR3 is TGTGCCTGGACGGGGGGAACCTACGAGCAGTACTTC.

J is TRBJ2-7 and V is TRBV6-5; tentative D call: TRBD2 (6 bases). Trimming took off 8 bases at V and 3 bases at J, with 20 bases between the two ends. Per germline, CDR1 MNHEY and CDR2 SVGAGI. This CDR3 spans 15 amino acids. CDR3 protein: CASDNGGVIRYEQYF. The CDR3 bases are TGTGCCAGCGACAACGGGGGAGTCATTCGCTACGAGCAGTACTTC.

Concerning this clonotype: The junction shows a germline mismatch at one end, possibly a read error. The chain employs TRBV12-3 or TRBV12-4 and TRBJ2-5; D tentatively reads TRBD1 or TRBD2 (5 bases each). The CDR3 runs to 14 residues. CDR3 in DNA: TGTACCAGCAGTATACCCGGGACCCAAGAGACCCATTACTTC. This gives the protein CTSSIPGTQETHYF.

About this clonotype: It is unclear where the CDR3 begins or ends on the DNA, so no DNA is shown, and the CDR3 is as TCRdb lists it. The chain joins TRBV6-7 to TRBJ1-2. TRBV6-7 is filed as an ORF, its function uncertain. The CDR3 totals 15 residues, both ends included. The CDR3 sequence is CASGDSGMLGYGCTF.

For this clonotype: Sequence at one end of the junction differs from germline and may be a read error. The rearrangement links TRBV11-2 to TRBJ2-5; D may match TRBD1 or TRBD2 (5 bases each). This CDR3 is built from 13 residues. CDR1 is SGHAT, CDR2 FQNNGV, per germline. The CDR3 reads CASSSRGEENQYF. The DNA of the CDR3 is TGTGCCAGTAGCTCTAGAGGGGAAGAGAACCAGTACTTC.

This clonotype was counted once. Mismatch with germline at one junction end may stem from a read error. The chain uses TRBV6-4 and TRBJ2-5; D is unclear. The germline V gene encodes CDR1 MRHNA and CDR2 SNTAGT. This CDR3 contains 14 residues. The CDR3 DNA reads as TGTGCCAGCAGCCCCAAGGGCAACCAAGAGACCCAGCACTTC. It encodes CASSPKGNQETQHF.

This clonotype was seen repeatedly, ten times or more. J is TRBJ2-5 and V is TRBV20-1; 16 bases agree with TRBD2. This CDR3 contains 15 residues. The J segment lost 6 bases and the V segment lost 6 bases, leaving 7 bases of the junction unmatched. The germline V gene has CDR1 DFQATT and CDR2 SNEGSKA (reference sequence). CDR3 sequence: CSARTGLAGGKTQYF. CDR3 DNA sequence: TGCAGTGCCCGGACGGGACTAGCGGGAGGGAAGACCCAGTACTTC.

This clonotype was picked up a small number of times. This chain connects TRBV10-2 to TRBJ2-7; D unclear. The CDR3 has 11 amino acids. Trimming took 3 bases from V and 10 from J, leaving 10 bases between them. Per the germline V gene, CDR1 is WSHSY and CDR2 is SAAADI. Here the CDR3 DNA reads TGCGCCAGCAGTGAAGCCCCCGGCCAGTACTTC. It specifies CASSEAPGQYF.

This clonotype was found many times. The CDR3 sequence: CSASGRGLAGTDTQYF. The CDR3 DNA reads TGCAGTGCTAGTGGACGCGGACTAGCGGGAACCGATACGCAGTATTTT. This chain connects TRBV20-1 to TRBJ2-3, with 12 bases identical to TRBD2. This CDR3 has 16 amino acids. Germline CDR1 DFQATT, CDR2 SNEGSKA (reference sequence). The trim removed 3 bases at V and 6 bases at J, leaving 10 bases unmatched.

Worth noting for this clonotype: Here the CDR3 omits its conserved ending phenylalanine or tryptophan, so a read error is the likely source. The V gene is TRBV4-2, the J gene TRBJ2-3; no definite D call. The CDR3 sequence is 14 residues long. The germline V gene encodes CDR1 LGHNA and CDR2 YNFKEQ. CDR3 amino acids: CANSQDSTTDTQYS. The CDR3, as DNA: TGTGCCAACAGCCAAGATAGCACCACAGATACGCAGTATTCC.

This clonotype was counted only a few times. This chain uses TRBV18 with TRBJ2-1; D is unclear. This CDR3 contains 13 residues. Trimming took 3 bases from V and 9 from J, leaving 12 bases between them. The germline V gene has CDR1 KGHSH and CDR2 LQKENI. CDR3 bases: TGTGCCAGCTCACCGACCCAGGACGGTGAGCAGTTCTTC. As protein: CASSPTQDGEQFF.

The J gene is TRBJ2-1, the V gene TRBV6-5; the D gene is possibly TRBD2 (6 bases). This CDR3 has 15 amino acids. Germline V CDR1 and CDR2: MNHEY, SVGAGI. The V end was cut by 4 bases, the J end by 2 bases, with 12 bases between. The DNA of the CDR3 is TGTGCCAGCAGTTCCGGGGGTGTAGCCTACAATGAGCAGTTCTTC. This gives the protein CASSSGGVAYNEQFF.